What follows are 23 T cell receptor beta chains derived from one specimen sequenced in a study of blood T cell repertoires in COVID-19. Libraries were prepared by immunoSEQ multiplex PCR; TCRdb keeps only in-frame clonotypes and omits some of them. This table holds roughly 120,000 clones, roughly 90% found once. The sample comprised peripheral blood. Receptor source: a man aged 50-59 years with COVID-19, enrolled during active disease.

This clone was seen only a few times. The J gene is TRBJ2-7, the V gene TRBV7-8; TRBD1 aligns across 8 bases. The CDR3 has 15 residues. CDR1 is SGHVS and CDR2 is FQNEAQ in the germline V gene. V gave up 2 bases and J gave up 4 bases; unmatched junction bases: 7. The CDR3 loop reads CASSLLPDRAYEQYV. CDR3 DNA: TGTGCCAGCAGCTTATTACCGGACAGGGCATACGAGCAGTACGTC.

This chain connects TRBV6-4 to TRBJ2-7; maybe TRBD1 (5 bases). In germline, CDR1 is MRHNA, CDR2 SNTAGT. CDR3 size: 13 residues. The V and J ends lost 9 bases and 3 bases respectively, with 15 bases between them. This CDR3 reads CARPQGPFYEQYF. CDR3 DNA sequence: TGTGCCAGGCCTCAGGGCCCGTTCTACGAGCAGTACTTC.

The V gene is TRBV5-1, the J gene TRBJ1-5, with a weak D call TRBD1 (6 bases). Germline V gives CDR1 SGHRS, CDR2 YFSETQ. CDR3 length: 14 amino acids. V lost 0 bases to trimming and J lost 7 bases, with 11 bases between them. The CDR3 here is CASSLAPGGQPQHF. Here the CDR3 DNA reads TGCGCCAGCAGCTTGGCCCCGGGGGGCCAGCCCCAGCATTTT.

The rearrangement links TRBV7-2 to TRBJ2-1; D gene unclear. Germline V lookup: CDR1 SGHTA, CDR2 FQGNSA. V was pared by 1 base and J by 9 bases, with 13 bases between. The CDR3 runs 14 residues. The CDR3 DNA follows: TGTGCCAGCAGCTTAGTTGGTAGCTCTGGTGAGCAGTTCTTC. It yields the protein CASSLVGSSGEQFF.

The gene calls are TRBV21-1 and TRBJ2-1; the table's TRBD2 call for D was not verified on the DNA. TRBV21-1 is assigned pseudogene status. The CDR3 loop spans 14 amino acids. This CDR3 is CASSKGARTFEQFF. The CDR3 DNA follows: TGTGCCAGCAGCAAAGGAGCGCGCACATTTGAGCAGTTCTTC.

The rearrangement links TRBV5-6 to TRBJ2-7, with D maybe TRBD2 (5 bases). Germline loops: CDR1 SGHDT, CDR2 YYEEEE. The CDR3 spans 14 residues. V was shortened by 1 base and J by 0 bases, with 8 bases between the two germline ends. CDR3 sequence: CASSLRRTSYEQYV. CDR3 nucleotide sequence: TGTGCCAGCAGCTTGAGGAGGACCTCCTACGAGCAGTACGTC.

The chain links TRBV10-3 to TRBJ2-7, with D tentatively TRBD2 (5 bases). The CDR3 runs 13 residues. Trimming cost V 10 bases and J 6 bases, with 19 bases left between them. Germline V gives CDR1 ENHRY, CDR2 SYGVKD. The CDR3 loop reads CATRGFRSGEQYV. CDR3 bases: TGTGCCACTCGAGGGTTCCGGTCCGGCGAGCAGTACGTC.

Details on this clone: Additional DNA sequences in this sample encode the identical CDR3. The chain carries TRBV2 and TRBJ2-2; weak D call: TRBD1 (5 bases). V was cut by 6 bases and J by 6 bases, with 5 bases left in between. The CDR3 is made up of 11 amino acids. CDR1 is SNHLY and CDR2 is FYNNEI in the germline V gene. The CDR3 is CASRGAGELFF. The CDR3 coding sequence is TGTGCCAGCAGAGGGGCCGGGGAGCTGTTTTTT.

This chain connects TRBV28 to TRBJ2-7, with 9 positions matching TRBD1. The CDR3 extends over 12 amino acids. The germline V gene encodes CDR1 MDHEN and CDR2 SYDVKM. J gave up 10 bases and V 10 bases, and 11 bases lay outside the gene matches. The CDR3 reads CATIPDRGPQYF. The CDR3 bases are TGTGCCACTATCCCGGACAGGGGACCACAGTACTTC. The entire variable domain, with the rest obtained from reference TRBV28 and TRBJ2-7, is as follows: DVKVTQSSRYLVKRTGEKVFLECVQDMDHENMFWYRQDPGLGLRLIYFSYDVKMKEKGDIPEGYSVSREKKERFSLILESASTNQTSMYLCATIPDRGPQYFGPGTRLTVT.

The chain couples TRBV6-1 to TRBJ2-7, with TRBD1 matching 10 bases. The V and J ends lost 2 bases and 5 bases, in that order; junction bases with no gene match: 9. This CDR3 spans 16 amino acids. Germline V gene lookup returns CDR1 MNHNS and CDR2 SASEGT. The CDR3 reads CASSERARDRGNEQYF. The CDR3 region has the DNA TGTGCCAGCAGTGAACGCGCCCGGGACAGGGGTAACGAGCAGTACTTC.

The chain joins TRBV5-1 to TRBJ2-7; maybe TRBD2 (5 bases). CDR3 length equals 13 residues. Germline loops: CDR1 SGHRS, CDR2 YFSETQ. Trimming pared 2 bases from V and 0 bases from J, leaving 6 bases between. CDR3 in amino acids: CASSFGISYEQYF. The CDR3 DNA is TGCGCCAGCAGCTTCGGGATCTCCTACGAGCAGTACTTC.

The chain couples TRBV5-8 to TRBJ2-7; D is unresolved. The V end was cut by 4 bases, the J end by 2 bases, with 13 bases between. The CDR3 consists of 14 residues. Germline-derived CDR1 and CDR2 are SGHTS and YDEGEE. CDR3 amino acids: CASSPGPSAYEQYV. CDR3 coding DNA: TGTGCCAGCAGCCCTGGGCCGTCAGCCTACGAGCAGTACGTC.

This chain connects TRBV3-1 (or the pseudogene TRBV3-2) to TRBJ2-1; TRBD2 aligns across 7 bases. The CDR3 contains 15 residues. The J segment lost 4 bases and the V segment lost 5 bases, leaving 8 bases of the junction unmatched. The germline CDR1 and CDR2 sequences are LGHDT and YNNKEL (reference sequence). This chain's CDR3 is CASSAKGLLYNEQFF. The CDR3 coding sequence is TGTGCCAGCAGCGCGAAGGGACTACTTTACAATGAGCAGTTCTTC.

The J gene is TRBJ2-3, the V gene TRBV13; D perhaps matches TRBD1 (5 bases). V was cut by 5 bases and J by 5 bases, with 17 bases left in between. Per germline, CDR1 PRHDT and CDR2 FYEKMQ (reference sequence). There are 15 residues in the CDR3. CDR3 loop: CASSIKQFTGDTQYF. The CDR3 bases are TGTGCCAGCAGCATAAAACAGTTCACAGGAGATACGCAGTATTTT.

There are a few counts of this clone. This sequence joins TRBV28 and TRBJ1-1; TRBD1 might be the D (5 bases). Germline V gene lookup returns CDR1 MDHEN and CDR2 SYDVKM. With 4 bases removed from V and 1 base from J, the gap between germline ends came to 10 bases. This CDR3 has 14 amino acids. CDR3 sequence reads: CASSSIGQNTEAFF. For the CDR3, the DNA is TGTGCCAGCAGTTCCATCGGACAGAACACTGAAGCTTTCTTT.

The chain uses TRBV18 and TRBJ2-3, with 10 bases lining up with TRBD1. The CDR3 spans 15 residues. Germline V gene sequence: CDR1 KGHSH, CDR2 LQKENI. The junction had 3 bases not matched to a gene; V was cut back by 3 bases and J by 3 bases. This CDR3 is CASSPGTGATDTQYF. CDR3 bases: TGTGCCAGCTCACCCGGGACAGGGGCTACAGATACGCAGTATTTT.

This clone was detected only a few times. V and J are TRBV6-2 or TRBV6-3 and TRBJ2-2; a possible D gene is TRBD2 (5 bases). Between the trimmed V and J ends, which lost 5 bases and 0 bases, there was a span of 13 bases. The CDR3 has 16 amino acids. The V gene's germline CDR1 is MNHEY and CDR2 SVGEGT. The CDR3 nucleotides are TGTGCCAGCAGTCCCCCCCACGGGGCGAACACCGGGGAGCTGTTTTTT. It specifies CASSPPHGANTGELFF.

The chain has TRBV5-1 and TRBJ2-7, with D uncertain. V dropped 4 bases and J dropped 7 bases, with 9 bases sitting between them. In germline, CDR1 is SGHRS, CDR2 YFSETQ. This CDR3 contains 11 residues. The CDR3 loop is CASSAPGEQYF. CDR3 in DNA: TGCGCCAGCAGCGCTCCGGGTGAGCAGTACTTC.

V and J are TRBV6-2 or TRBV6-3 and TRBJ2-3; 8 bases fit TRBD2. J was trimmed by 0 bases and V by 5 bases; bases with no gene match: 4. This CDR3 is built from 15 residues. CDR1 MNHEY and CDR2 SVGEGT come from the germline V gene. In DNA, the CDR3 is TGTGCCAGCAGTAACAGCGGGGGTAGCACAGATACGCAGTATTTT. Translating it yields CASSNSGGSTDTQYF.

The rearrangement uses TRBV12-3 or TRBV12-4 and TRBJ1-5; 9 positions agree with TRBD1. Trimming removed 5 bases from V and 7 bases from J; junction bases left unmatched: 3. The CDR3 is 13 amino acids. The CDR3 DNA sequence: TGTGCCAGCAGTGAACAGGGGGCCCAGCCCCAGCATTTT. It translates to CASSEQGAQPQHF.

V usage is TRBV28 and J usage is TRBJ2-2; possibly TRBD2 for D (5 bases). Trimming took off 1 base at V and 5 bases at J, with 11 bases between the two ends. The CDR3 extends over 15 amino acids. Germline V CDR1 and CDR2: MDHEN, SYDVKM. DNA of the CDR3: TGTGCCAGCAGTTTATCGGTTGGGGAGACCGGGGAGCTGTTTTTT. It yields the protein CASSLSVGETGELFF.

The chain couples TRBV4-3 to TRBJ1-6; D not certain. The V gene lost 4 bases and the J gene lost 0 bases, with 16 bases spanning the gap. Germline assignment: CDR1 LGHNA and CDR2 YSLEER. This CDR3 is built from 18 residues. CDR3 residues: CASSPGKERSSYNSPLHF. The CDR3 DNA reads TGCGCCAGCAGCCCCGGGAAAGAGAGGAGCTCCTATAATTCACCCCTCCACTTT.

The V gene is TRBV5-1, the J gene TRBJ2-3; TRBD2 matches at 7 bases. There are 16 residues in the CDR3. CDR1 SGHRS and CDR2 YFSETQ come from the germline V gene. V lost 0 bases to trimming and J lost 0 bases; unmatched junction nucleotides: 4. Here the CDR3 DNA reads TGCGCCAGCAGCTTGGATGGGAGGGCAAGCACAGATACGCAGTATTTT. It encodes CASSLDGRASTDTQYF.